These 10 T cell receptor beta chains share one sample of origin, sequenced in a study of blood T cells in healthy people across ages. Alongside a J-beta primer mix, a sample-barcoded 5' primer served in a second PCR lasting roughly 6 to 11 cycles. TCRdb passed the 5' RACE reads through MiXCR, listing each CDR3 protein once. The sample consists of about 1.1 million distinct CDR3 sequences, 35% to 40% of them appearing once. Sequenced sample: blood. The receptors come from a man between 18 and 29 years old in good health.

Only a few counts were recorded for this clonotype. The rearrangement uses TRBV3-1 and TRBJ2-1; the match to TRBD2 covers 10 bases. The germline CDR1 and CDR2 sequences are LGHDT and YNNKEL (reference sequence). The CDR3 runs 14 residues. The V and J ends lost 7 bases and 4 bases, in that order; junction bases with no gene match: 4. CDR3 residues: CASTLAGEYNEQFF. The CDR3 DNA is TGTGCCAGCACTCTAGCGGGGGAGTACAATGAGCAGTTCTTC.

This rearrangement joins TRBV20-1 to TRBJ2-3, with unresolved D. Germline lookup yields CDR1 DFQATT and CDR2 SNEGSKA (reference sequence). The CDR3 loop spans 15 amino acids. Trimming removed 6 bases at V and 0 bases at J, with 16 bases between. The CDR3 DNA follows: TGCAGTGCCCCCCCCCTGGACCGAAGCACAGATACGCAGTATTTT. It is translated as CSAPPLDRSTDTQYF.

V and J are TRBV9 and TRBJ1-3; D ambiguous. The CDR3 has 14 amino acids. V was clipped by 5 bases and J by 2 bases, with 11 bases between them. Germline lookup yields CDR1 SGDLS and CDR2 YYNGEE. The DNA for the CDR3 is TGTGCCAGCAGTGACGTAAAAACTGGAAACACCATATATTTT. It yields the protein CASSDVKTGNTIYF. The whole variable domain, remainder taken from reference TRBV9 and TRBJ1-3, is DSGVTQTPKHLITATGQRVTLRCSPRSGDLSVYWYQQSLDQGLQFLIQYYNGEERAKGNILERFSAQQFPDLHSELNLSSLELGDSALYFCASSDVKTGNTIYFGEGSWLTVV.

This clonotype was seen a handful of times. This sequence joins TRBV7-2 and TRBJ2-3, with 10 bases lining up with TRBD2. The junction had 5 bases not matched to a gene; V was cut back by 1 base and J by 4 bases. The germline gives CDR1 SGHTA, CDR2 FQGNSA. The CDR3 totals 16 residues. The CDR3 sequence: CASSLGVTSGADTQYF. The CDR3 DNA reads TGTGCCAGCAGCTTAGGAGTCACTAGCGGGGCAGATACGCAGTATTTT.

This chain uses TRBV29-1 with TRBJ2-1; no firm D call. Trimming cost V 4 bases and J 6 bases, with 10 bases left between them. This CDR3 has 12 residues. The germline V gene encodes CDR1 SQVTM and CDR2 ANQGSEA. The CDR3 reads CSVAGVGNEQFF. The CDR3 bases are TGCAGCGTTGCTGGGGTCGGCAATGAGCAGTTCTTC.

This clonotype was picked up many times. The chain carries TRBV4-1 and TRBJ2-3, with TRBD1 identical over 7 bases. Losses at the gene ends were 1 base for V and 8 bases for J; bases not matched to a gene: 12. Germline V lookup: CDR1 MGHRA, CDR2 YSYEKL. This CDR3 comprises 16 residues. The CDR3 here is CASSQGQGVDRGTQYF. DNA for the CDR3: TGCGCCAGCAGCCAAGGACAGGGCGTTGATCGCGGTACGCAGTATTTT.

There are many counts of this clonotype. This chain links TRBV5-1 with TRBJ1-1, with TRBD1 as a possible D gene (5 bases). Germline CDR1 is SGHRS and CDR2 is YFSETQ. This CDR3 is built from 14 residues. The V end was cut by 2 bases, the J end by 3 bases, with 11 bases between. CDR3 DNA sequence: TGCGCCAGCAGCTTCGGGGGGGGGGACACTGAAGCTTTCTTT. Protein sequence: CASSFGGGDTEAFF.

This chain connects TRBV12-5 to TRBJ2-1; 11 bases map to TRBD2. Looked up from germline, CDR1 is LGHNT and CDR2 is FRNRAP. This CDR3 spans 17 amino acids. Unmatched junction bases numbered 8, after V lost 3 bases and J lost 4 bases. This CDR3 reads CASGFILAGAPYNEQFF. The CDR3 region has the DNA TGTGCTAGTGGTTTTATACTAGCGGGGGCCCCGTACAATGAGCAGTTCTTC.

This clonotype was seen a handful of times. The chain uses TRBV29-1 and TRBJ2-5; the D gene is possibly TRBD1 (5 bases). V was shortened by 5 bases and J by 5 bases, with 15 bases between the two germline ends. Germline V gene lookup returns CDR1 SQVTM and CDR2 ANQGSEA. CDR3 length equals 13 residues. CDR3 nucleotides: TGCAGCGTTCCAAGGGGTTCGGTTGAGACCCAGTACTTC. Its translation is CSVPRGSVETQYF.

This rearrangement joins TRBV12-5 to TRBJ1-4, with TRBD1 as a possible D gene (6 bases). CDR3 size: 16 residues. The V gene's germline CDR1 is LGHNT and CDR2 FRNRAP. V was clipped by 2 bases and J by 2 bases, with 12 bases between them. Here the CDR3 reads CASGLMRQETNEKLFF. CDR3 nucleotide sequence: TGTGCTAGTGGTTTGATGAGACAGGAGACTAATGAAAAACTGTTTTTT.